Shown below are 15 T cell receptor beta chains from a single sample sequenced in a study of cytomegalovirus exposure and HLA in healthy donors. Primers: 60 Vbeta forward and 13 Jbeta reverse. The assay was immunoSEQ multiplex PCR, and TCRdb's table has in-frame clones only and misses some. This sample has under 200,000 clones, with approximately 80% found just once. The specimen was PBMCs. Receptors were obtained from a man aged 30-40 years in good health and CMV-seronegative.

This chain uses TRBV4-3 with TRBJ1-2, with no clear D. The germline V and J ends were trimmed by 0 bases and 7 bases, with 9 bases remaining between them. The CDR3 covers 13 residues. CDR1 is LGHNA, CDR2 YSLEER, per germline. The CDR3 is CASSQEPGSGYTF. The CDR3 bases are TGCGCCAGCAGCCAAGAACCGGGGTCTGGCTACACCTTC.

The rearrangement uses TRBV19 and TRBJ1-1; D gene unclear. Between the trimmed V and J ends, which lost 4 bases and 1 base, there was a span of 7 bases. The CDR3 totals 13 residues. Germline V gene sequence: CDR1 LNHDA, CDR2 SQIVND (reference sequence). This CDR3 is CASSRRENTEAFF. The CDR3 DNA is TGTGCCAGTAGTAGGAGAGAGAACACTGAAGCTTTCTTT.

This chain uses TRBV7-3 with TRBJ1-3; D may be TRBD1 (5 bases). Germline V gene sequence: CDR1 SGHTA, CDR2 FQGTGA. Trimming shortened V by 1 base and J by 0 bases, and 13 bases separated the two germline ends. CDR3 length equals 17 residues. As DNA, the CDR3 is TGTGCCAGCAGCTTAAATTCGGGGGGGAGCTCTGGAAACACCATATATTTT. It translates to CASSLNSGGSSGNTIYF.

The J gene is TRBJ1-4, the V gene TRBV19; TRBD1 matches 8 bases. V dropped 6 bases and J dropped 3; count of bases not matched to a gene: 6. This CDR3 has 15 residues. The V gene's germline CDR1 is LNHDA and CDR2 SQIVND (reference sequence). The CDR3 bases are TGTGCCAGTAGCCCCACAGGGGGTTCTAATGAAAAACTGTTTTTT. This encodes CASSPTGGSNEKLFF.

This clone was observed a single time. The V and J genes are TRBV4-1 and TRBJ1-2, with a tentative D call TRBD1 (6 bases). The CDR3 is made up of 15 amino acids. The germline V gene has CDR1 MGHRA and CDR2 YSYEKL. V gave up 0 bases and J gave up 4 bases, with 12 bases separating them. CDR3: CASSQERQGPYGYTF. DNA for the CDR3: TGCGCCAGCAGCCAAGAACGGCAGGGGCCCTATGGCTACACCTTC.

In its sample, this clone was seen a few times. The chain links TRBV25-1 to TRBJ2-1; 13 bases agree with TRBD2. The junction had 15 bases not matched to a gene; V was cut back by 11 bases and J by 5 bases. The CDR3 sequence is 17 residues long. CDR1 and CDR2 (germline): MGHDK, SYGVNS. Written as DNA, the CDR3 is TGTGCCGCGAGGGGGACTAGCGGGACCACTTATAACAATGAGCAGTTCTTC. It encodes CAARGTSGTTYNNEQFF.

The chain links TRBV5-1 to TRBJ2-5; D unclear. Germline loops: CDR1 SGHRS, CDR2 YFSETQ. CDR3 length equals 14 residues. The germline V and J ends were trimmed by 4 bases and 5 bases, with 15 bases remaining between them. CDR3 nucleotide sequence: TGCGCCAGCAGCCCTGCCGACCCGAGGGAGACCCAGTACTTC. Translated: CASSPADPRETQYF.

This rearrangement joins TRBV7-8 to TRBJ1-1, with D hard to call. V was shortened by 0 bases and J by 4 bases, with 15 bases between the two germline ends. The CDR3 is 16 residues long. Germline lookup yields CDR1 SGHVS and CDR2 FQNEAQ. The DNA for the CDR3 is TGTGCCAGCAGCTTAGCGGGAGGTCTGATCTTCACTGAAGCTTTCTTT. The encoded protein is CASSLAGGLIFTEAFF. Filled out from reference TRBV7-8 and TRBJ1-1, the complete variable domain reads GAGVSQSPRYKVAKRGQDVALRCDPISGHVSLFWYQQALGQGPEFLTYFQNEAQLDKSGLPSDRFFAERPEGSVSTLKIQRTQQEDSAVYLCASSLAGGLIFTEAFFGQGTRLTVV.

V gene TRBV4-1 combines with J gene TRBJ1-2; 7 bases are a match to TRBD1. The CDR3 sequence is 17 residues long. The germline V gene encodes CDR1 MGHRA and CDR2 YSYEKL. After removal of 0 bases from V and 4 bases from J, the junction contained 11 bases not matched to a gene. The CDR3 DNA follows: TGCGCCAGCAGCCAAGATGGTCGGAGGGGGCCCGGCTATGGCTACACCTTC. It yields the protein CASSQDGRRGPGYGYTF.

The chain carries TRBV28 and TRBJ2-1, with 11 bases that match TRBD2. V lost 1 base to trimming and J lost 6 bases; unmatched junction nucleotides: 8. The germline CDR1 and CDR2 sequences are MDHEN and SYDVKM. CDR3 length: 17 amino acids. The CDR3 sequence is CASSLSASGRRGNEQFF. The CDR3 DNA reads TGTGCCAGCAGTTTATCGGCTAGCGGGAGGCGGGGCAATGAGCAGTTCTTC.

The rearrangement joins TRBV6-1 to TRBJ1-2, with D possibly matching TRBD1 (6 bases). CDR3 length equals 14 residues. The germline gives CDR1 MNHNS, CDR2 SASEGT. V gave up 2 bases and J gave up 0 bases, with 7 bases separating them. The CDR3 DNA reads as TGTGCCAGCAGTGAACGGACAGCTAACTATGGCTACACCTTC. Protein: CASSERTANYGYTF.

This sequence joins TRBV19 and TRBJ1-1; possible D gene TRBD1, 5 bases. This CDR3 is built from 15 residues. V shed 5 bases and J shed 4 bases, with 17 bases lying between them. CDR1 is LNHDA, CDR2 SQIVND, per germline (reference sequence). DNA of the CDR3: TGTGCCAGTAGTCCGCAGGGTGGGCTGATCACTGAAGCTTTCTTT. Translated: CASSPQGGLITEAFF.

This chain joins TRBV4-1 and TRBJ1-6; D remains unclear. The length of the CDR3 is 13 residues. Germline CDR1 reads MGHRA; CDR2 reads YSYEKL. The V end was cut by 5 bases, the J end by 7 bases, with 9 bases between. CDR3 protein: CASSAETNSPLHF. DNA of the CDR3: TGCGCCAGCAGCGCGGAAACGAATTCACCCCTCCACTTT.

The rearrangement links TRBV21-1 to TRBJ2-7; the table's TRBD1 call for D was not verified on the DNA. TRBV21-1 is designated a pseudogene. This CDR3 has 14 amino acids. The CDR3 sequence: CASSPRDRGHEQYF. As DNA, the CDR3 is TGTGCCAGCAGCCCCCGGGACAGGGGCCACGAGCAGTACTTC.

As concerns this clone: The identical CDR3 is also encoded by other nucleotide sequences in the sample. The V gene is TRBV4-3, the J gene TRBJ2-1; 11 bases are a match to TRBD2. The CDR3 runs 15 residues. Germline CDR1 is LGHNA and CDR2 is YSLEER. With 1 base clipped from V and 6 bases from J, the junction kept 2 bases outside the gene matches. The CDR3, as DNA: TGCGCCAGCAGCCAAGGGCTAGCGGGGGGCAATGAGCAGTTCTTC. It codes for CASSQGLAGGNEQFF.